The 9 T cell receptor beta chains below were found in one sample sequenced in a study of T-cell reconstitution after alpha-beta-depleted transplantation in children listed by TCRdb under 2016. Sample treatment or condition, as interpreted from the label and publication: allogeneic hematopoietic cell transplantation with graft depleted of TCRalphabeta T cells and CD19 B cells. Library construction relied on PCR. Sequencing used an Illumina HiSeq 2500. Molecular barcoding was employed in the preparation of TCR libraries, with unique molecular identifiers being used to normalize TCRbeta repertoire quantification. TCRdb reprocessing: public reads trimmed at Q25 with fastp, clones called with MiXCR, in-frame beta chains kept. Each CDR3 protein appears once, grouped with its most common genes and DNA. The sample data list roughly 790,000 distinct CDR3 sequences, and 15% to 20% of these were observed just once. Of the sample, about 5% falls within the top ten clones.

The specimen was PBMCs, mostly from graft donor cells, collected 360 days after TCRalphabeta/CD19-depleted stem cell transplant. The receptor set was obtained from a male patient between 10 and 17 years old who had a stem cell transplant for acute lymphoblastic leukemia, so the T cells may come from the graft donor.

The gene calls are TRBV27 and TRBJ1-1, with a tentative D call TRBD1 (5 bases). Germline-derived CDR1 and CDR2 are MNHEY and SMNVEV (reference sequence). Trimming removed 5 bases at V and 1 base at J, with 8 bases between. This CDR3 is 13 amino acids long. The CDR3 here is CASSRTRNTEAFF. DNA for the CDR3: TGTGCCAGCAGTCGGACACGGAACACTGAAGCTTTCTTT.

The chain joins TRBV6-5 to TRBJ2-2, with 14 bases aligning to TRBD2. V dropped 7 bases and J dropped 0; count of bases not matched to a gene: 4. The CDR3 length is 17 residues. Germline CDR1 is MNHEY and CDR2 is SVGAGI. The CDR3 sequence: CASKGLAGAPNTGELFF. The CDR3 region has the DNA TGTGCCAGCAAGGGACTAGCGGGAGCCCCGAACACCGGGGAGCTGTTTTTT.

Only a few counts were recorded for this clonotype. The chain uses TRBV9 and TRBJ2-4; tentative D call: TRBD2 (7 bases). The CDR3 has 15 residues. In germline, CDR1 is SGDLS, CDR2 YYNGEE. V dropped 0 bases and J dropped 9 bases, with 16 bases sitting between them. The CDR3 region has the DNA TGTGCCAGCAGCGTAGATCCCGGGGGGCGTACCATTCAGTACTTC. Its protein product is CASSVDPGGRTIQYF.

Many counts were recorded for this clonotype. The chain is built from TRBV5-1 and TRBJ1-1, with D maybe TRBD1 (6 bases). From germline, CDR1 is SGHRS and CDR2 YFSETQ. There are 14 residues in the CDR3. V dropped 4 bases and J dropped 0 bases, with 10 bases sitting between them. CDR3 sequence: CASSVQGMNTEAFF. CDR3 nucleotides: TGCGCCAGCAGCGTTCAGGGGATGAACACTGAAGCTTTCTTT.

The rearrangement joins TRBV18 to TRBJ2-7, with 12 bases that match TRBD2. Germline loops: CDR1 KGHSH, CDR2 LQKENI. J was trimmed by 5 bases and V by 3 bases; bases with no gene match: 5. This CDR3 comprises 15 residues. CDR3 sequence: CASSPMTSGSDEQYF. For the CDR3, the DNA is TGTGCCAGCTCACCGATGACTAGCGGGAGTGACGAGCAGTACTTC.

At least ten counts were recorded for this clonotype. The CDR3 coding sequence is TGCGCCAGCAGCCCAGGGACTAGCCTCCGCCCGGACGGTGAGCAGTTCTTC. As protein: CASSPGTSLRPDGEQFF. The V call is TRBV4-1, the J call TRBJ2-1; 9 bases align to TRBD2. Germline V gene data show CDR1 as MGHRA and CDR2 as YSYEKL. V shed 4 bases and J 9 bases; nucleotides not matched to a gene: 16. The CDR3 loop spans 17 amino acids.

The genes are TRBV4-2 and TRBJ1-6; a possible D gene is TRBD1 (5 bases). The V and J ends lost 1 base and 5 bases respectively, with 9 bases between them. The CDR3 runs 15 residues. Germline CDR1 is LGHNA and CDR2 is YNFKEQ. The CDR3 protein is CASSQVWGDNSPLHF. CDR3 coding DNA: TGTGCCAGCAGCCAAGTTTGGGGGGATAATTCACCCCTCCACTTT.

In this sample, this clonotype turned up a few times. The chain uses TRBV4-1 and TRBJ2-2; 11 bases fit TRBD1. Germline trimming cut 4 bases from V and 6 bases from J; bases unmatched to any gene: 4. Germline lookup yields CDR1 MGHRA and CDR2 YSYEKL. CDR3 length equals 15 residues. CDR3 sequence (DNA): TGCGCCAGCAGCCCCGGACAGGGGGCACCCGGGGAGCTGTTTTTT. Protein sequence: CASSPGQGAPGELFF.

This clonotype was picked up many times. CDR3 bases: TGCAGCGTTGAAGATTGGCCAGAAGAGACCCAGTACTTC. As protein: CSVEDWPEETQYF. This rearrangement joins TRBV29-1 to TRBJ2-5; D is unresolved. CDR1 SQVTM and CDR2 ANQGSEA come from the germline V gene. CDR3 size: 13 residues. V lost 0 bases, J lost 3 bases, and 8 bases lay in between. Together with reference TRBV29-1 and TRBJ2-5, the CDR3 gives the full variable domain: SAVISQKPSRDICQRGTSLTIQCQVDSQVTMMFWYRQQPGQSLTLIATANQGSEATYESGFVIDKFPISRPNLTFSTLTVSNMSPEDSSIYLCSVEDWPEETQYFGPGTRLLVL.